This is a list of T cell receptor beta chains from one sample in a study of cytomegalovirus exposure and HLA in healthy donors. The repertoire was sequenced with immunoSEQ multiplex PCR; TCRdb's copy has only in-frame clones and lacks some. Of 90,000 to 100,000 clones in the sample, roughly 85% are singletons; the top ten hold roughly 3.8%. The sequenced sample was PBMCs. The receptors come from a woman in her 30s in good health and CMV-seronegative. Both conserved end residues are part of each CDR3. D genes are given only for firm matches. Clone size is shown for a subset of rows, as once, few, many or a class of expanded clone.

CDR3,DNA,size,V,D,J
CASSRDTPDSGSPLHF,TGCGCCAGCAGCCGCGACACTCCGGACTCTGGTTCACCCCTCCACTTT,NA,TRBV5-1,NA,TRBJ1-6
CASSLRGGQGSYEQYF,TGTGCCAGCAGTCTAAGAGGGGGACAGGGCTCCTACGAGCAGTACTTC,NA,TRBV7-6,TRBD1,TRBJ2-7
CASSAGLANLYEQYF,TGTGCCAGCAGTGCCGGACTAGCGAACCTTTACGAGCAGTACTTC,NA,TRBV6-1,TRBD2,TRBJ2-7
CASSLDSGWTYNEQFF,TGTGCCAGCAGCTTAGATAGCGGGTGGACCTACAATGAGCAGTTCTTC,few,TRBV11-3,TRBD2,TRBJ2-1
CASSPPTGRLFEQYF,TGTGCCAGCAGCCCCCCGACAGGCCGTCTCTTCGAGCAGTACTTC,NA,TRBV7-9,NA,TRBJ2-7
CASSLGVNKETQYF,TGTGCCAGCAGCTTGGGAGTGAATAAAGAGACCCAGTACTTC,once,TRBV5-8,NA,TRBJ2-5
CASSLRLGESDTQYF,TGTGCCAGCAGCTTACGGTTGGGCGAGTCGGATACGCAGTATTTT,NA,TRBV7-9,NA,TRBJ2-3
CASSESTGANTGELFF,TGCGCCAGCAGTGAGTCGACAGGGGCGAACACCGGGGAGCTGTTTTTT,NA,TRBV10-1,TRBD1,TRBJ2-2
CSARLAGEGAQYF,TGCAGCGCAAGACTAGCGGGGGAGGGTGCCCAGTACTTC,NA,TRBV29-1,TRBD2,TRBJ2-5
CASSSRQRGEGTEAFF,TGTGCCAGCAGCTCGAGACAGCGGGGAGAGGGCACTGAAGCTTTCTTT,NA,TRBV7-9,NA,TRBJ1-1
CASTAPTGRKEKLFF,TGTGCCAGTACCGCTCCGACAGGGCGAAAGGAAAAACTGTTTTTT,NA,TRBV19,TRBD1,TRBJ1-4
CASRRQGSTPHF,TGTGCCAGCAGAAGACAGGGGTCAACCCCACATTTT,few,TRBV6-1,TRBD1,TRBJ1-5
CASGSSGSGSDTQYF,TGTGCCAGCGGATCTAGCGGGAGTGGTTCAGATACGCAGTATTTT,NA,TRBV28,TRBD2,TRBJ2-3
CASKSEYNEQFF,TGTGCCAGCAAGTCGGAGTACAATGAGCAGTTCTTC,once,TRBV6-5,NA,TRBJ2-1
CASRESVRTNEKLFF,TGTGCCAGTAGAGAATCGGTCCGAACTAATGAAAAACTGTTTTTT,NA,TRBV19,NA,TRBJ1-4
CASRGEETQYF,TGCGCCAGCCGCGGGGAGGAGACCCAGTACTTC,NA,TRBV5-1,NA,TRBJ2-5
CSVEISSGAYGYTF,TGCAGCGTTGAAATATCATCAGGGGCCTATGGCTACACCTTC,NA,TRBV29-1,NA,TRBJ1-2
CASSYWSGSDEQFF,TGTGCCAGCAGTTACTGGTCGGGATCCGATGAGCAGTTCTTC,once,TRBV6-6,NA,TRBJ2-1
CASSPAGVNEKLFF,TGTGCCAGCTCACCTGCAGGGGTGAATGAAAAACTGTTTTTT,NA,TRBV18,NA,TRBJ1-4
CASSPHVRGQPQHF,TGTGCCAGCAGCCCCCACGTCAGGGGTCAGCCCCAGCATTTT,NA,TRBV7-8,NA,TRBJ1-5
CASSSPGLAPDTQYF,TGTGCCAGCAGTTCCCCGGGACTAGCCCCAGATACGCAGTATTTT,NA,TRBV6-6,TRBD2,TRBJ2-3
CASSLDGHSGANVLTF,TGTGCCAGCAGCTTGGACGGACACTCTGGGGCCAACGTCCTGACTTTC,NA,TRBV5-6,NA,TRBJ2-6
CSVVAGGAYGYTF,TGCAGCGTTGTCGCAGGGGGCGCCTATGGCTACACCTTC,NA,TRBV29-1,TRBD1,TRBJ1-2
CASSSTLGGHTQYF,TGTGCCAGCAGTTCAACCTTAGGCGGGCATACGCAGTATTTT,NA,TRBV27,NA,TRBJ2-3
CSVGAGQGFGELFF,TGCAGCGTGGGGGCGGGACAGGGATTCGGGGAGCTGTTTTTT,NA,TRBV29-1,TRBD1,TRBJ2-2
CASSGRTSGRAYNAAEQYF,TGCGCCAGCAGCGGCCGGACTAGCGGGAGGGCTTATAATGCGGCGGAGCAGTACTTC,NA,TRBV5-1,TRBD2,TRBJ2-7
CASSQPRTGGNYEQYF,TGCGCCAGCAGCCAACCGCGGACAGGGGGCAACTACGAGCAGTACTTC,NA,TRBV4-1,TRBD1,TRBJ2-7
CASSLVVSGGETQYF,TGTGCCAGCAGCTTAGTAGTTTCCGGGGGGGAGACCCAGTACTTC,NA,TRBV11-2,TRBD2,TRBJ2-5
CSATSSGEKLFF,TGCAGCGCGACGTCCTCGGGTGAAAAACTGTTTTTT,NA,TRBV29-1,NA,TRBJ1-4
CASSRQGTYNSPLHF,TGTGCCAGCTCACGACAGGGAACCTATAATTCACCCCTCCACTTT,few,TRBV18,TRBD1,TRBJ1-6
CASSQDETIEQFF,TGCGCCAGCAGCCAAGATGAGACTATTGAGCAGTTCTTC,once,TRBV4-1,NA,TRBJ2-1
CASSKTSGSVVNEQFF,TGTGCCAGCAGCAAGACTAGCGGGAGCGTAGTAAATGAGCAGTTCTTC,NA,TRBV9,TRBD2,TRBJ2-1
CASSQGKLAGGSSQETQYF,TGTGCCAGCAGCCAGGGAAAACTAGCGGGGGGCTCATCACAAGAGACCCAGTACTTC,NA,TRBV7-9,TRBD2,TRBJ2-5